One sample yielded the 13 T cell receptor beta chains listed below, sequenced in a study of blood T cell repertoires in COVID-19. The method was immunoSEQ multiplex PCR; TCRdb's version includes in-frame clones alone and lacks a portion of them. Counted here are over 450,000 clones, 85% to 90% occurring once; the ten biggest clones make up about 8.2%. The sample taken for sequencing was peripheral blood. The receptors were sampled from a woman aged 50 to 65 with COVID-19, enrolled during active disease.

The chain employs TRBV12-3 or TRBV12-4 and TRBJ2-5, with D hard to call. This CDR3 is 13 amino acids long. The V gene lost 6 bases and the J gene lost 0 bases, with 8 bases spanning the gap. The CDR3 nucleotides read TGTGCCAGCAGCCCCGGGTACCAAGAGACCCAGTACTTC. Its translation is CASSPGYQETQYF.

In this sample, this clone turned up a few times. This chain connects TRBV6-5 to TRBJ1-1; D perhaps matches TRBD1 (6 bases). The V and J ends lost 6 bases and 4 bases respectively, with 12 bases between them. Germline V CDR1 and CDR2: MNHEY, SVGAGI. The CDR3 is 13 residues long. DNA of the CDR3: TGTGCCAGCAGGACAGCGGGGGCCACTGAAGCTTTCTTT. Translating it yields CASRTAGATEAFF.

This clone showed up just a few times. This sequence joins TRBV18 and TRBJ1-5; D remains ambiguous. V was trimmed by 1 base and J by 5 bases, leaving 6 bases between them. CDR3 length: 13 amino acids. Germline V gives CDR1 KGHSH, CDR2 LQKENI. CDR3 protein: CASSPHIDQPQHF. The CDR3 nucleotides are TGTGCCAGCTCACCACATATAGATCAGCCCCAGCATTTT.

The table lists this clone with a count of one. V gene TRBV5-1 combines with J gene TRBJ2-1; 10 positions match TRBD1. CDR3 length: 15 residues. Germline V gene lookup returns CDR1 SGHRS and CDR2 YFSETQ. V dropped 2 bases and J dropped 6; count of bases not matched to a gene: 5. The CDR3, as DNA: TGCGCCAGCAGCTTTCGACAGGGGGCGGGCAATGAGCAGTTCTTC. This sequence encodes CASSFRQGAGNEQFF. The whole variable domain, filled in from reference TRBV5-1 and TRBJ2-1, reads KAGVTQTPRYLIKTRGQQVTLSCSPISGHRSVSWYQQTPGQGLQFLFEYFSETQRNKGNFPGRFSGRQFSNSRSEMNVSTLELGDSALYLCASSFRQGAGNEQFFGPGTRLTVL.

This clone was seen only once. The gene calls are TRBV19 and TRBJ1-4; 10 bases map to TRBD1. Trimming cost V 7 bases and J 7 bases; bases outside gene matches: 6. CDR3 length: 14 residues. The germline CDR1 and CDR2 sequences are LNHDA and SQIVND (reference sequence). The CDR3 bases are TGTGCCAGTATGGTCCGGGACAGGGGTGAAAAACTGTTTTTT. Amino acid sequence: CASMVRDRGEKLFF.

In its sample, this clone was seen once. The chain is built from TRBV19 and TRBJ1-6, with D unresolved. This CDR3 is built from 14 residues. Looked up from germline, CDR1 is LNHDA and CDR2 is SQIVND (reference sequence). The germline V and J ends were trimmed by 7 bases and 5 bases, with 12 bases remaining between them. This chain's CDR3 is CASKPRTDNSPLHF. In nucleotides, the CDR3 is TGTGCCAGTAAACCTCGAACTGATAATTCACCCCTCCACTTT.

V usage is TRBV5-1 and J usage is TRBJ1-3; the match to TRBD1 covers 7 bases. This CDR3 has 14 amino acids. CDR1 SGHRS and CDR2 YFSETQ come from the germline V gene. Trimming removed 2 bases from V and 8 bases from J; junction bases left unmatched: 7. The chain's CDR3 is CASSFRQGGDTIYF. Written as DNA, the CDR3 is TGCGCCAGCAGCTTTCGACAGGGAGGTGACACCATATATTTT.

The chain combines TRBV4-2 with TRBJ2-3, with 7 bases that match TRBD2. The CDR3 is 16 amino acids. Trimming removed 1 base from V and 0 bases from J; junction bases left unmatched: 4. Germline CDR1 is LGHNA and CDR2 is YNFKEQ. The CDR3 is CASSQVTGGSTDTQYF. The CDR3 bases are TGTGCCAGCAGCCAAGTTACCGGGGGGAGCACAGATACGCAGTATTTT.

The chain combines TRBV30 with TRBJ2-2; 11 bases match TRBD2. The CDR3 runs to 15 residues. With 4 bases clipped from V and 5 bases from J, the junction kept 6 bases outside the gene matches. Germline V lookup: CDR1 GTSNPN, CDR2 SVGIG (reference sequence). The CDR3 region is CAWTPGLAVTGELFF. CDR3 nucleotide sequence: TGTGCCTGGACTCCGGGACTAGCGGTAACCGGGGAGCTGTTTTTT.

This chain connects TRBV18 to TRBJ2-1; 7 bases are a match to TRBD2. J lost 5 bases, V lost 2 bases, and 6 bases had no gene match. Per the germline V gene, CDR1 is KGHSH and CDR2 is LQKENI. The CDR3 is 15 residues long. CDR3 sequence reads: CASSPSARGNNEQFF. CDR3 nucleotides: TGTGCCAGCTCACCATCTGCGCGGGGGAACAATGAGCAGTTCTTC.

The V gene is TRBV7-9, the J gene TRBJ2-5, with 11 bases aligning to TRBD2. The junction had 7 bases not matched to a gene; V was cut back by 5 bases and J by 5 bases. Germline CDR1 SEHNR, CDR2 FQNEAQ (reference sequence). CDR3 size: 15 residues. The CDR3 region has the DNA TGTGCCAGCAGCGCTACTAGCGGGGGACGGGAGACCCAGTACTTC. Its protein is CASSATSGGRETQYF. The full variable domain, rest sourced from reference TRBV7-9 and TRBJ2-5, is DTGVSQNPRHKITKRGQNVTFRCDPISEHNRLYWYRQTLGQGPEFLTYFQNEAQLEKSRLLSDRFSAERPKGSFSTLEIQRTEQGDSAMYLCASSATSGGRETQYFGPGTRLLVL.

This clone was recorded a few times. The V and J genes are TRBV4-1 and TRBJ1-6; a possible D gene is TRBD1 (6 bases). This CDR3 contains 15 residues. V was cut by 1 base and J by 7 bases, with 11 bases left in between. CDR1 and CDR2 from the germline V gene are MGHRA and YSYEKL. The CDR3 coding sequence is TGCGCCAGCAGCCAAGCTTGGCAGGGGAATTCACCCCTCCACTTT. Translation: CASSQAWQGNSPLHF.

The chain recombines TRBV4-1 with TRBJ2-3; possible D gene TRBD2, 5 bases. The CDR3 contains 17 residues. V lost 1 base and J lost 4, with 18 bases in between. In germline, CDR1 is MGHRA, CDR2 YSYEKL. CDR3 in DNA: TGCGCCAGCAGCCAAGGGGCCCCGGGATTTGATTCAGATACGCAGTATTTT. It specifies CASSQGAPGFDSDTQYF.